These 13 T cell receptor beta chains were all obtained from the same sample, sequenced in a study of blood T cell repertoires in COVID-19. TCRdb keeps only in-frame clones here, not all; method: immunoSEQ multiplex PCR. This repertoire shows fewer than 300,000 clones, 80% to 95% found once; its top ten account for over 2%. The sequencing sample was made of peripheral blood. The receptors shown here come from a woman in her twenties or thirties with COVID-19, enrolled during active disease.

V is TRBV7-2 and J is TRBJ2-7, with TRBD2 identical over 9 bases. J gave up 2 bases and V 5 bases, and 4 bases lay outside the gene matches. Germline V gene lookup returns CDR1 SGHTA and CDR2 FQGNSA. This CDR3 contains 14 residues. In DNA form, the CDR3 reads TGTGCCAGCAGCCAATCTAGCGGGGCCTACGAGCAGTACTTC. Residues: CASSQSSGAYEQYF. Variable domain in full (rest from reference TRBV7-2 and TRBJ2-7): GAGVSQSPSNKVTEKGKDVELRCDPISGHTALYWYRQSLGQGLEFLIYFQGNSAPDKSGLPSDRFSAERTGGSVSTLTIQRTQQEDSAVYLCASSQSSGAYEQYFGPGTRLTVT.

V is TRBV12-5 and J is TRBJ1-6; possible D gene TRBD1, 5 bases. CDR1 and CDR2 from the germline V gene are LGHNT and FRNRAP. This CDR3 region has 17 residues. V lost 4 bases and J lost 7, with 20 bases in between. The DNA for the CDR3 is TGTGCTAGTGGTTGGGGGGGTGAGGGAACGATCAATTCACCCCTCCACTTT. This gives the protein CASGWGGEGTINSPLHF.

The chain recombines TRBV4-1 with TRBJ1-5; tentatively, D is TRBD1 (5 bases). The CDR3 consists of 15 residues. Trimming pared 6 bases from V and 4 bases from J, leaving 16 bases between. Germline-derived CDR1 and CDR2 are MGHRA and YSYEKL. The CDR3 DNA follows: TGCGCCAGCAGTGCGACTAGGGGAGCAAATCAGCCCCAGCATTTT. Translating it yields CASSATRGANQPQHF.

The chain couples TRBV15 to TRBJ2-1, with D hard to call. V was cut by 0 bases and J by 4 bases, with 4 bases left in between. The CDR3 is 13 residues long. Germline lookup yields CDR1 LNHNV and CDR2 YYDKDF (reference sequence). The CDR3 DNA reads as TGTGCCACCAGCAGAGATCCATACAATGAGCAGTTCTTC. This translates into CATSRDPYNEQFF.

This clone was detected only once. This chain links TRBV24-1 with TRBJ2-4; tentative D call: TRBD2 (5 bases). The V end was cut by 3 bases, the J end by 6 bases, with 11 bases between. The CDR3 runs to 14 residues. Germline V gene lookup returns CDR1 KGHDR and CDR2 SFDVKD. The CDR3: CATSDVPAANIQYF. As DNA, the CDR3 is TGTGCCACCAGTGATGTCCCAGCGGCAAACATTCAGTACTTC.

The DNA of the CDR3 is TGTGCCAGCAGTTTAAGGCAGGCTGATACGCAGTATTTT. Its protein is CASSLRQADTQYF. The chain carries TRBV27 and TRBJ2-3; D not certain. CDR3 size: 13 residues. Trimming removed 2 bases from V and 6 bases from J, with 9 bases in between. Germline-derived CDR1 and CDR2 are MNHEY and SMNVEV (reference sequence).

The chain is built from TRBV12-3 or TRBV12-4 and TRBJ2-7; the D gene is possibly TRBD1 (5 bases). Between the trimmed V and J ends, which lost 7 bases and 2 bases, there was a span of 12 bases. The CDR3 is 13 residues long. CDR3 in DNA: TGTGCCAGCACCAAAGACAGAGCCTACGAGCAGTACTTC. Protein sequence: CASTKDRAYEQYF.

The genes are TRBV28 and TRBJ1-5; tentatively, D is TRBD1 (6 bases). Per germline, CDR1 MDHEN and CDR2 SYDVKM. The CDR3 sequence is 16 residues long. Trimming left V 7 bases short and J 2 bases short, with 18 bases between. The CDR3 sequence is CASTRPTGSGNQPQHF. CDR3 nucleotide sequence: TGTGCCAGCACTCGGCCCACAGGGTCTGGCAATCAGCCCCAGCATTTT.

The J gene is TRBJ1-6, the V gene TRBV27; 7 nucleotides agree with TRBD1. V gave up 4 bases and J gave up 4 bases; unmatched junction bases: 7. Looked up from germline, CDR1 is MNHEY and CDR2 is SMNVEV (reference sequence). This CDR3 is built from 16 residues. CDR3 bases: TGTGCCAGCAGTTCAATCAGGACAGGTTATAATTCACCCCTCCACTTT. This gives the protein CASSSIRTGYNSPLHF.

This clone has a single count. The V call is TRBV29-1, the J call TRBJ2-1; 7 bases fit TRBD2. The germline gives CDR1 SQVTM, CDR2 ANQGSEA. Trimming cost V 3 bases and J 3 bases; bases outside gene matches: 5. CDR3 length equals 14 residues. CDR3 coding DNA: TGCAGCGTTGATCTCGCGGGAGTCTACAATGAGCAGTTCTTC. Translating gives CSVDLAGVYNEQFF.

This chain uses TRBV27 with TRBJ1-1; 10 nucleotides align to TRBD1. The CDR3 contains 16 residues. Germline lookup yields CDR1 MNHEY and CDR2 SMNVEV (reference sequence). V lost 5 bases to trimming and J lost 1 base; unmatched junction nucleotides: 7. In nucleotides, the CDR3 is TGTGCCAGCAGTCCCGGACAGGGGGTGAGGAACACTGAAGCTTTCTTT. Protein: CASSPGQGVRNTEAFF.

The chain is built from TRBV11-2 and TRBJ2-7; 7 nucleotides line up with TRBD1. V gave up 1 base and J gave up 0 bases; unmatched junction bases: 3. Germline assignment: CDR1 SGHAT and CDR2 FQNNGV. The CDR3 is 15 residues long. The CDR3 coding sequence is TGTGCCAGCAGCTTAGGATGGGACAGCTCCTACGAGCAGTACTTC. This translates into CASSLGWDSSYEQYF.

J is TRBJ2-3 and V is TRBV20-1; 16 bases are a match to TRBD2. Germline assignment: CDR1 DFQATT and CDR2 SNEGSKA (reference sequence). This CDR3 is built from 17 residues. V lost 3 bases, J lost 3 bases, and 6 bases stayed unmatched. The CDR3 spells CSASSGLAGGGTDTQYF. CDR3 DNA sequence: TGCAGTGCTAGTTCGGGACTAGCGGGAGGGGGGACAGATACGCAGTATTTT.